This T cell receptor beta chain was identified in a study of neurological immune-mediated disorders. TCRdb ran MiXCR on the 5' RACE reads and lists one entry per CDR3 protein. Of tens of thousands of distinct CDR3 sequences listed, 2% to 3% are singletons. There are many counts of this clonotype. CDR1 SGHNT and CDR2 YENEEA come from the germline V gene. Trimming at V came to 1 base and at J to 8 bases, leaving 7 bases not matched to a gene. The CDR3 has 14 residues. The sequenced sample consisted of PBMCs. The receptor comes from a woman under 40 with multiple sclerosis. This chain uses TRBV11-3 with TRBJ1-2; 7 nucleotides agree with TRBD1. This chain's CDR3 is CASSLALTGDGYTF. As DNA, the CDR3 is TGTGCCAGCAGCTTAGCCCTTACAGGGGACGGCTACACCTTC.